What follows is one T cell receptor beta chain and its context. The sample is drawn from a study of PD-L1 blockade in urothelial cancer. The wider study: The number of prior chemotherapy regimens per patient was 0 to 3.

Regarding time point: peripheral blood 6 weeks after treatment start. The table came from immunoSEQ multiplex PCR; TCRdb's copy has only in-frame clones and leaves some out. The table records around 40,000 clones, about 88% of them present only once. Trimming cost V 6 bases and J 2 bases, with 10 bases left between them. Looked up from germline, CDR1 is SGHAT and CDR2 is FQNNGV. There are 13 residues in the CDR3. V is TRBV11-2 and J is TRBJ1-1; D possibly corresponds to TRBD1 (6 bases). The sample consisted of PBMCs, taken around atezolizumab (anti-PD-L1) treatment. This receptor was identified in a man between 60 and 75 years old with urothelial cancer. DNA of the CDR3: TGTGCCAGCAGGGTGACAGGCAACACTGAAGCTTTCTTT. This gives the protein CASRVTGNTEAFF.